This T cell receptor (beta chain) came from a study of CD8 T cells in ankylosing spondylitis. Study outcomes and limitations: What appeared characteristic of ankylosing spondylitis blood was a TCR beta motif of 7 or 8 highly homologous variants.

The germline CDR1 and CDR2 sequences are SGHTA and FQGNSA. J was trimmed by 8 bases and V by 5 bases; bases with no gene match: 14. CDR3 length: 17 residues. Using its own MiXCR run on the 5' RACE reads, TCRdb lists one record per CDR3 protein. The profile shows 210,000 or so distinct CDR3 sequences, approximately 8.4% of them singletons. This clonotype was observed many times. Its cognate antigen is unknown. The chain recombines TRBV7-2 with TRBJ1-4, with TRBD1 identical over 10 bases. Input material: blood, either unsorted or a sorted T cell fraction (not recorded which). This sequence was found in a female donor with ankylosing spondylitis or in good health (not recorded which). CDR3 sequence reads: CASSQDPPGQGREKLFF. The CDR3 coding sequence is TGTGCCAGCAGCCAAGACCCCCCGGGACAGGGGCGGGAAAAACTGTTTTTT.